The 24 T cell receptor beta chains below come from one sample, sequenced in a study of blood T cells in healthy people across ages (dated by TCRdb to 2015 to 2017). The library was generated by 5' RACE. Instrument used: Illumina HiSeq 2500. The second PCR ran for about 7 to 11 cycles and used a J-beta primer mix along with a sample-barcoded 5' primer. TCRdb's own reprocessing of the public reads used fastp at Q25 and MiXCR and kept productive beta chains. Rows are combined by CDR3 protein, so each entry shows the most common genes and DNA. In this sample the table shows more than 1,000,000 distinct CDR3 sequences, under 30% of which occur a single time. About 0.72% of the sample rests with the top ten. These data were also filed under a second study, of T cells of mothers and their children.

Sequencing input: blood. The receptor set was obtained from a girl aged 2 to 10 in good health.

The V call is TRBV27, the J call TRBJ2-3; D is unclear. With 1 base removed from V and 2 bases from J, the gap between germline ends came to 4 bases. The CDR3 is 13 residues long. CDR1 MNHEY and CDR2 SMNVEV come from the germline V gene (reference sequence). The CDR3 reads CASSLFNTDTQYF. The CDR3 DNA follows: TGTGCCAGCAGTTTATTTAACACAGATACGCAGTATTTT.

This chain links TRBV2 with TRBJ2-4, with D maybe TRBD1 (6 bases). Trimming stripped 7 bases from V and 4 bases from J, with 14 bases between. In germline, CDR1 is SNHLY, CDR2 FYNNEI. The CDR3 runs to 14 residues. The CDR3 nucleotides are TGTGCCAGCAATGTATTACAGGGTAAAAACATTCAGTACTTC. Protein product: CASNVLQGKNIQYF. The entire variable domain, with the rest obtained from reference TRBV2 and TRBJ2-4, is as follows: EPEVTQTPSHQVTQMGQEVILRCVPISNHLYFYWYRQILGQKVEFLVSFYNNEISEKSEIFDDQFSVERPDGSNFTLKIRSTKLEDSAMYFCASNVLQGKNIQYFGAGTRLSVL.

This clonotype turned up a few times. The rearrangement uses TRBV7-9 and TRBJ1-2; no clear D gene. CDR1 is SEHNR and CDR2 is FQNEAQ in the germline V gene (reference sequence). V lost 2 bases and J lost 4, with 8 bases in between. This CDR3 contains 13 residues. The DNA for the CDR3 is TGTGCCAGCAGCTTACAGCCCGCCTATGGCTACACCTTC. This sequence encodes CASSLQPAYGYTF.

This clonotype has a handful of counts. Written as DNA, the CDR3 is TGTGCCAGCAGCCAAGAGGGGCGGGCTAGCAATCAGCCCCAGCATTTT. Translated, it gives CASSQEGRASNQPQHF. The chain recombines TRBV4-2 with TRBJ1-5; TRBD1 might be the D (5 bases). V lost 0 bases and J lost 0, with 9 bases in between. Germline CDR1 is LGHNA and CDR2 is YNFKEQ. The length of the CDR3 is 16 residues.

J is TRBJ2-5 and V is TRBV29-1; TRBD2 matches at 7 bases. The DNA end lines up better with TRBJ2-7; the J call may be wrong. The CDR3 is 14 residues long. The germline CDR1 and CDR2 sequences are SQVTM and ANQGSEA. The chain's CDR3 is CSVGSGVSIYEQYF. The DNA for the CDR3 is TGCAGCGTTGGGAGCGGGGTTTCGATCTACGAGCAGTACTTC.

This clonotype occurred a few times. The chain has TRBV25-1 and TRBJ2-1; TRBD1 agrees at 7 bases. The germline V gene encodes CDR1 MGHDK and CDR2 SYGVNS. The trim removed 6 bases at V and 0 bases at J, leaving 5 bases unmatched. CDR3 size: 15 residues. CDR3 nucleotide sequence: TGTGCCAGCAGGTTGACAGGGAACTCCTACAATGAGCAGTTCTTC. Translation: CASRLTGNSYNEQFF. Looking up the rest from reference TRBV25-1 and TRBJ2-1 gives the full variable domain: EADIYQTPRYLVIGTGKKITLECSQTMGHDKMYWYQQDPGMELHLIHYSYGVNSTEKGDLSSESTVSRIRTEHFPLTLESARPSHTSQYLCASRLTGNSYNEQFFGPGTRLTVL.

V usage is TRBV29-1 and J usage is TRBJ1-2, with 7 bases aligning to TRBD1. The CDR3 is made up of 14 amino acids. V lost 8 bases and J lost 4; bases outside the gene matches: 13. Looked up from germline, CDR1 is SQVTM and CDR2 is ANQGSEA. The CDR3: CSIEPPGQSYGYTF. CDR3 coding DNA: TGCAGCATCGAGCCCCCGGGACAGTCCTATGGCTACACCTTC. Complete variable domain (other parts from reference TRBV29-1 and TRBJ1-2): SAVISQKPSRDICQRGTSLTIQCQVDSQVTMMFWYRQQPGQSLTLIATANQGSEATYESGFVIDKFPISRPNLTFSTLTVSNMSPEDSSIYLCSIEPPGQSYGYTFGSGTRLTVV.

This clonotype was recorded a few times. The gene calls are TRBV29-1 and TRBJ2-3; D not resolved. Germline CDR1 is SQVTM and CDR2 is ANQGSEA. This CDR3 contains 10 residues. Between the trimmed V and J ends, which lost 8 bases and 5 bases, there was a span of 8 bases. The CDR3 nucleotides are TGCAGCTCCTCGGAAGATACGCAGTATTTT. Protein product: CSSSEDTQYF.

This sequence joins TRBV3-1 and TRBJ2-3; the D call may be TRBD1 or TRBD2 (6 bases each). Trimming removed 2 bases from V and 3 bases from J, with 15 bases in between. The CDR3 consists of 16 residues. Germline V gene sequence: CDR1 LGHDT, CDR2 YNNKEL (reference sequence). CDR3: CASSQFPGAQTDTQYF. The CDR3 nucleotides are TGTGCCAGCAGCCAATTCCCGGGGGCGCAGACAGATACGCAGTATTTT.

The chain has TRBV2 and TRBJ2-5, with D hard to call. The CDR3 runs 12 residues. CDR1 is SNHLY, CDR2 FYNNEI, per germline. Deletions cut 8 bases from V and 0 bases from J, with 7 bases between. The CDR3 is CASVADQETQYF. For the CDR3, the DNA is TGTGCCAGCGTAGCAGACCAAGAGACCCAGTACTTC. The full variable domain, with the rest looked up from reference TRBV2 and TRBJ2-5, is EPEVTQTPSHQVTQMGQEVILRCVPISNHLYFYWYRQILGQKVEFLVSFYNNEISEKSEIFDDQFSVERPDGSNFTLKIRSTKLEDSAMYFCASVADQETQYFGPGTRLLVL.

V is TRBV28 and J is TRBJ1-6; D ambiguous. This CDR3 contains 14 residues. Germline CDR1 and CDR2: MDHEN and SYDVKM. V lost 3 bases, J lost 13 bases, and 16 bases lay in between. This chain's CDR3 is CASSFSNVIQPLHF. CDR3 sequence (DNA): TGTGCCAGCAGTTTCTCCAATGTAATTCAGCCCCTCCACTTT.

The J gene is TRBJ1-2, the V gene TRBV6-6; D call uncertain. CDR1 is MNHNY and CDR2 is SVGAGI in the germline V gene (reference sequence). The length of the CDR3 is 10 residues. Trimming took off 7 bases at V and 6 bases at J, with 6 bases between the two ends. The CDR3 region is CASKGDGYTF. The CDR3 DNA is TGTGCCAGCAAGGGAGATGGCTACACCTTC.

CDR3: CASSQGQGTNIQYF. For the CDR3, the DNA is TGCGCCAGCAGCCAAGGACAGGGGACCAACATTCAGTACTTC. The V and J genes are TRBV4-3 and TRBJ2-4; TRBD1 agrees at 8 bases. This CDR3 contains 14 residues. CDR1 LGHNA and CDR2 YSLEER come from the germline V gene. The J segment lost 7 bases and the V segment lost 1 base, leaving 3 bases of the junction unmatched.

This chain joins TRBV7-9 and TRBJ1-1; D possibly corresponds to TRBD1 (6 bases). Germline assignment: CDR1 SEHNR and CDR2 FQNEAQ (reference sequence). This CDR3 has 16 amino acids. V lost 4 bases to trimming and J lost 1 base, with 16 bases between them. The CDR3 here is CASSSLEGGRNTEAFF. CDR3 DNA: TGTGCCAGCAGCTCCCTGGAGGGGGGACGGAACACTGAAGCTTTCTTT.

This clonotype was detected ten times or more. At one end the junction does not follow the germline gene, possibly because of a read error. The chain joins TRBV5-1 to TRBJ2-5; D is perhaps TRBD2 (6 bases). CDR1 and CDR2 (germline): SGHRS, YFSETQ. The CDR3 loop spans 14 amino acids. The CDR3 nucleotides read TGTGCCAGCAGTCCTGGCGGGGCTGGAGAGACCCAGTACTTC. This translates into CASSPGGAGETQYF.

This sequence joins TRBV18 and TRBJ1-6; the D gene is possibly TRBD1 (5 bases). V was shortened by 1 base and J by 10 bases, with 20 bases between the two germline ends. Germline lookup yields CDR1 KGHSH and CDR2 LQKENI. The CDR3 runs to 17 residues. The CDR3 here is CASSPLPTGGFGSPLHF. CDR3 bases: TGTGCCAGCTCACCACTACCGACGGGGGGGTTCGGATCACCCCTCCACTTT.

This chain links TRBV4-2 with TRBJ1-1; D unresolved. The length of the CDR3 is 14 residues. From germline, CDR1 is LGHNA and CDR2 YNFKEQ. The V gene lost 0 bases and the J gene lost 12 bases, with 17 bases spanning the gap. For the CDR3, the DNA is TGTGCCAGCAGCCAAGACGAGCTAACCCCAGGATCTTTCTTT. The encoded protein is CASSQDELTPGSFF.

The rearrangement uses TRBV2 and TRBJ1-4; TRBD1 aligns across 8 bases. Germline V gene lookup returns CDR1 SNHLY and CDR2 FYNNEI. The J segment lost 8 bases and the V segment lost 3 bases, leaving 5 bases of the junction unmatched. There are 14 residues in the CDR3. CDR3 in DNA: TGTGCCAGCAGTGACTGGACAGGGCACGAAAAACTGTTTTTT. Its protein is CASSDWTGHEKLFF.

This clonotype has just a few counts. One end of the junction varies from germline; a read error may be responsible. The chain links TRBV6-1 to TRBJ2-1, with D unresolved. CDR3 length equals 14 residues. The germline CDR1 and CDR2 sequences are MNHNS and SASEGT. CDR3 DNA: TGTGCCAGCAGGGAAAGTGGGGTGTCTAATGGGCAGTTCTTC. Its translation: CASRESGVSNGQFF.

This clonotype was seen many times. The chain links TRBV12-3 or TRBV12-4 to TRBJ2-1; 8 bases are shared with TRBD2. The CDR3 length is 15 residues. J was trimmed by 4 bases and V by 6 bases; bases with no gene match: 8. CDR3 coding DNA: TGTGCCAGCAGCGTTCTAGCGGGTGGGTACAATGAGCAGTTCTTC. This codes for CASSVLAGGYNEQFF.

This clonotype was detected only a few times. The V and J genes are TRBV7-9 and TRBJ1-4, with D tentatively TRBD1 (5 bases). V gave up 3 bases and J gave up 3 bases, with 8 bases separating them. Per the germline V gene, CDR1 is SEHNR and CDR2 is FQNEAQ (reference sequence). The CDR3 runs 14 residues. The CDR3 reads CASSLEGPNEKLFF. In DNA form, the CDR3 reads TGTGCCAGCAGCTTGGAGGGACCTAATGAAAAACTGTTTTTT.

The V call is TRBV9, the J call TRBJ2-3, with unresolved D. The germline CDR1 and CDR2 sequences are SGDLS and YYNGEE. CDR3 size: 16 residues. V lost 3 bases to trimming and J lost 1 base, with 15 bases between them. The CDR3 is CASSGTTKDGTDTQYF. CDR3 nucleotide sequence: TGTGCCAGCAGCGGAACGACAAAGGACGGCACAGATACGCAGTATTTT.

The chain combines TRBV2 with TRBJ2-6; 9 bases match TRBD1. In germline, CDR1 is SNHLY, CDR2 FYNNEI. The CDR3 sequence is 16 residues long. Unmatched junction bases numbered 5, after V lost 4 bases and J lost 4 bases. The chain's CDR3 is CASSADRGMGANVLTF. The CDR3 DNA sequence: TGTGCCAGCAGTGCGGACAGGGGAATGGGGGCCAACGTCCTGACTTTC.

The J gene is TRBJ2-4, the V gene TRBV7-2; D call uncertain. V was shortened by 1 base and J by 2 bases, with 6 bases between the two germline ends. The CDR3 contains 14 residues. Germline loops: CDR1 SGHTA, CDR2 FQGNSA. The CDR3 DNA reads TGTGCCAGCAGCTTAGGCTCCTCCAAAAACATTCAGTACTTC. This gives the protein CASSLGSSKNIQYF.